The rows below give T cell receptor beta chains drawn from one sample of a study of T-cell reconstitution after alpha-beta-depleted transplantation in children. TCRdb reprocessed the PCR reads with MiXCR, giving one entry per CDR3 protein. Counted here are about 100,000 distinct CDR3 sequences, around 5.9% occurring once; the ten biggest clones make up around 5.6%. The specimen comprised PBMCs, mostly from graft donor cells, sampled 60 days after TCRalphabeta/CD19-depleted stem cell transplant. The source of these receptors is a female patient aged 2-10 years who had a stem cell transplant for Fanconi anemia, so the T cells may come from the graft donor. CDR3s include the opening cysteine and the closing phenylalanine or tryptophan. A D gene is named only where the DNA matches it firmly. Clone size appears in some rows only: once, few, many, or a class for an expanded clone.

v_gene,d_gene,abundance,j_gene,CDR3aa,CDR3nt
TRBV29-1,TRBD2,.,TRBJ2-1,CNAGTSGTNEQFF,TGCAACGCCGGGACTAGCGGGACCAATGAGCAGTTCTTC
TRBV28,.,.,TRBJ2-7,CASSGQKAPSEQYF,TGTGCCAGCAGTGGACAGAAGGCACCTAGCGAGCAGTACTTC
TRBV7-9,.,many,TRBJ2-7,CASSLNGVDYEQYF,TGTGCCAGCAGCTTAAACGGGGTGGATTACGAGCAGTACTTC
TRBV29-1,.,many,TRBJ1-1,CSVVGGGAEAFF,TGCAGCGTTGTAGGCGGGGGCGCAGAAGCTTTCTTT
TRBV5-1,TRBD1,few,TRBJ1-1,CASSLAGTEVGGPAFF,TGCGCCAGCAGCTTGGCCGGGACAGAGGTCGGTGGCCCGGCTTTCTTT
TRBV20-1,.,many,TRBJ2-7,CSASPGSVEQYF,TGCAGTGCTAGTCCAGGGTCGGTGGAGCAGTACTTC
TRBV7-9,TRBD1,.,TRBJ2-7,CASSFRQGVHEQYF,TGTGCCAGCAGCTTTCGACAGGGGGTCCACGAGCAGTACTTC
TRBV7-9,.,many,TRBJ1-2,CASSLAVWGSGYTF,TGTGCCAGCAGCTTAGCGGTTTGGGGAAGTGGCTACACCTTC
TRBV12-3/TRBV12-4,TRBD1,many,TRBJ1-3,CASSLHTGGASSGNTIYF,TGTGCCAGCAGTTTACATACAGGGGGCGCGAGCTCTGGAAACACCATATATTTT
TRBV3-1,.,many,TRBJ1-3,CASSQVSGNTIYF,TGTGCCAGCAGCCAAGTCTCTGGAAACACCATATATTTT
TRBV20-1,TRBD2,few,TRBJ2-2,CSAPLGGRGSANTGELFF,TGCAGTGCTCCCTTGGGGGGGAGAGGCTCCGCGAACACCGGGGAGCTGTTTTTT
TRBV20-1,TRBD2,many,TRBJ2-3,CSARGLAGKYTQYF,TGCAGTGCTAGGGGACTAGCGGGGAAGTATACGCAGTATTTT
TRBV28,TRBD2,many,TRBJ2-7,CASSFGTSGLYEQYF,TGTGCCAGCAGTTTCGGTACTAGCGGCCTATACGAGCAGTACTTC
TRBV28,TRBD1,.,TRBJ1-2,CASSFRGYGYTF,TGTGCCAGCAGTTTCAGGGGGTATGGCTACACCTTC
TRBV29-1,.,.,TRBJ2-7,CSVDWLGEQYF,TGCAGCGTTGATTGGCTTGGCGAGCAGTACTTC
TRBV6-5,.,.,TRBJ2-7,CASRYRESYEQYF,TGTGCCAGCAGGTACAGGGAATCCTACGAGCAGTACTTC
TRBV15,TRBD1,many,TRBJ1-4,CATSTGTGGFNEKLFF,TGTGCCACCAGCACCGGGACAGGGGGGTTTAATGAAAAACTGTTTTTT
TRBV20-1,TRBD1,.,TRBJ1-6,CSARARDRFSPLHF,TGCAGTGCTAGAGCCCGGGACAGGTTTTCACCCCTCCACTTT
TRBV27,TRBD2,many,TRBJ2-3,CASSLSRSGRAWGDTQYF,TGTGCCAGCAGTTTATCGCGTAGCGGGAGGGCCTGGGGGGATACGCAGTATTTT
TRBV20-1,.,few,TRBJ2-2,CSARDPTAGELFF,TGCAGTGCTAGAGATCCGACTGCCGGGGAGCTGTTTTTT
TRBV24-1,TRBD2,few,TRBJ2-3,CATSGGAGDPDTQYF,TGTGCCACCAGTGGGGGAGCGGGAGATCCAGATACGCAGTATTTT
TRBV5-1,TRBD1,few,TRBJ1-2,CASSFGTGYGYTF,TGCGCCAGCAGCTTCGGGACAGGCTATGGCTACACCTTC
TRBV7-8,.,many,TRBJ2-2,CASSLTYPGPIRTGELFF,TGTGCCAGCAGCTTGACCTACCCGGGACCGATCCGTACCGGGGAGCTGTTTTTT
TRBV5-1,.,many,TRBJ2-3,CASSLEGLLDTQYF,TGCGCCAGCAGCTTGGAGGGACTTCTAGATACGCAGTATTTT
TRBV5-1,TRBD2,.,TRBJ2-1,CASSTSASSSYNEQFF,TGCGCCAGCAGCACTAGCGCCTCGAGCTCCTACAATGAGCAGTTCTTC
TRBV20-1,.,many,TRBJ2-2,CSARDLTGGLRDGELFF,TGCAGTGCTAGAGATCTAACGGGGGGCCTAAGGGACGGGGAGCTGTTTTTT
TRBV5-5,TRBD2,few,TRBJ2-3,CASSLWASGGPDTQYF,TGTGCCAGCAGCTTGTGGGCTAGCGGGGGGCCAGATACGCAGTATTTT
TRBV10-3,TRBD1,few,TRBJ1-6,CAITGDRGSPLHF,TGTGCCATCACTGGGGACAGGGGTTCACCCCTCCACTTT
TRBV12-3/TRBV12-4,TRBD1,.,TRBJ2-1,CASSLGRIGQGYYNEQFF,TGTGCCAGCAGTTTAGGACGAATTGGACAGGGGTACTACAATGAGCAGTTCTTC
TRBV12-3/TRBV12-4,.,few,TRBJ1-1,CASSLWVGIGGTEAFF,TGTGCCAGCAGTTTATGGGTAGGGATCGGGGGCACTGAAGCTTTCTTT
TRBV7-8,TRBD1,.,TRBJ1-2,CASSKDREGGYTF,TGTGCCAGCAGCAAGGACAGGGAGGGTGGCTACACCTTC
TRBV6-2/TRBV6-3,.,.,TRBJ2-3,CASRDGLTSTDTQYF,TGTGCCAGCAGGGACGGACTAACGAGCACAGATACGCAGTATTTT
TRBV30,TRBD2,.,TRBJ2-1,CAWSRALAGGNEQFF,TGTGCCTGGAGTAGAGCGCTAGCGGGGGGCAATGAGCAGTTCTTC
TRBV4-1,.,many,TRBJ2-3,CASSQDPPWEPSTDTQYF,TGCGCCAGCAGCCAAGATCCCCCTTGGGAACCTAGCACAGATACGCAGTATTTT
TRBV4-1,TRBD1,many,TRBJ2-7,CASSLTLDRAQGTGEQYF,TGCGCCAGCAGCCTCACTTTGGACAGGGCACAAGGGACGGGGGAGCAGTACTTC
TRBV20-1,.,many,TRBJ2-1,CSAGPVYNEQFF,TGCAGTGCAGGACCCGTATACAATGAGCAGTTCTTC
TRBV5-1,.,many,TRBJ2-1,CASRRLSSSYNEQFF,TGCGCCAGCAGGCGACTATCTAGCTCCTACAATGAGCAGTTCTTC
TRBV20-1,.,many,TRBJ2-5,CSASTSDSSTLTSF,TGCAGTGCTAGTACTTCTGACTCGTCTACCCTGACAAGCTTC
TRBV10-3,.,many,TRBJ1-6,CAISDLSSPLHF,TGTGCCATCAGTGATCTAAGTTCACCCCTCCACTTT
TRBV30,.,few,TRBJ1-5,CAWSAGTILYQPQHF,TGTGCCTGGAGCGCAGGGACTATACTATATCAGCCCCAGCATTTT
TRBV5-1,TRBD2,few,TRBJ2-2,CASSPGLAGGSVFF,TGCGCCAGCAGCCCAGGACTAGCGGGGGGGTCGGTGTTTTTT
TRBV3-1,.,.,TRBJ2-3,CASSQGTQGSGTDTQYF,TGTGCCAGCAGCCAAGGGACTCAGGGAAGCGGTACAGATACGCAGTATTTT
TRBV9,TRBD2,few,TRBJ2-1,CASSPTSGLYNEQFF,TGTGCCAGCAGCCCTACTAGCGGACTATACAATGAGCAGTTCTTC
TRBV20-1,.,many,TRBJ2-5,CSARVEGGWLETQYF,TGCAGTGCTAGAGTGGAGGGAGGATGGTTAGAGACCCAGTACTTC
TRBV6-1,.,.,TRBJ2-1,CASSEAGHQRYNEQFF,TGTGCCAGCAGTGAAGCGGGACACCAAAGATACAATGAGCAGTTCTTC
TRBV5-5,.,.,TRBJ2-7,CASSLDRISYEQYF,TGTGCCAGCAGCTTAGACAGGATCTCCTACGAGCAGTACTTC
TRBV20-1,TRBD1,many,TRBJ1-1,CSAPRRTGNTEAFF,TGCAGTGCCCCGCGCCGGACAGGGAACACTGAAGCTTTCTTT
TRBV2,TRBD2,many,TRBJ2-7,CASSGGTSLREQYF,TGTGCCAGCAGTGGTGGGACTAGCTTACGCGAGCAGTACTTC
TRBV5-1,.,many,TRBJ2-1,CASSTSSGTTRSYNEQFF,TGCGCCAGCAGCACCTCATCCGGGACCACCCGCTCCTACAATGAGCAGTTCTTC
TRBV9,TRBD1,.,TRBJ1-6,CASSTQPTGRNSPLHF,TGTGCCAGCAGCACCCAACCGACAGGGAGGAATTCACCCCTCCACTTT
TRBV27,.,many,TRBJ2-5,CASSLWADLETQYF,TGTGCCAGCAGTTTATGGGCGGATTTGGAGACCCAGTACTTC
TRBV29-1,.,few,TRBJ2-1,CSVEDEGNWFYNEQFF,TGCAGCGTTGAAGATGAAGGGAATTGGTTCTACAATGAGCAGTTCTTC
TRBV28,.,.,TRBJ2-7,CASSYLRYEQYF,TGTGCCAGCAGTTATCTACGTTACGAGCAGTACTTC
TRBV7-8,.,many,TRBJ2-7,CASSLLSETYEQYF,TGTGCCAGCAGCTTACTTAGCGAGACCTACGAGCAGTACTTC
TRBV20-1,TRBD2,.,TRBJ2-1,CSARATGGNSNYNEQFF,TGCAGTGCTAGAGCCACGGGGGGTAATTCGAACTACAATGAGCAGTTCTTC
TRBV28,.,many,TRBJ1-2,CASSSFNGYTF,TGTGCCAGCAGTTCCTTCAATGGCTACACCTTC
TRBV6-1,TRBD2,.,TRBJ2-3,CASSGLAGADTQYF,TGTGCCAGCAGTGGGCTAGCGGGGGCAGATACGCAGTATTTT